These T cell receptor beta chains were read from a single sample in a study of cytomegalovirus exposure and HLA in healthy donors. Libraries were prepared by immunoSEQ multiplex PCR; TCRdb keeps only in-frame clonotypes and omits some of them. The data hold fewer than 40,000 clones, with about four fifths observed a single time. The material sequenced was PBMCs. The receptors derive from a middle-aged woman in good health and CMV-seronegative. CDR3s include the opening cysteine and the closing phenylalanine or tryptophan. D genes are given only for firm matches.

V gene: TRBV6-5
J gene: TRBJ1-2
D gene: TRBD1
CDR3 protein: CASIGQGLVYGYTF
CDR3 DNA: TGTGCCAGCATCGGACAGGGTTTGGTCTATGGCTACACCTTC

V gene: TRBV11-2
J gene: TRBJ1-6
D gene: .
CDR3 protein: CASSPGGSYNSPLHF
CDR3 DNA: TGTGCCAGCAGCCCCGGGGGCTCCTATAATTCACCCCTCCACTTT

V gene: TRBV4-3
J gene: TRBJ1-2
D gene: .
CDR3 protein: CASSSLQGGNGYTF
CDR3 DNA: TGCGCCAGCAGCTCCTTACAGGGTGGAAATGGCTACACCTTC

V gene: TRBV19
J gene: TRBJ1-1
D gene: .
CDR3 protein: CASSYLTGNTEAFF
CDR3 DNA: TGTGCCAGTAGCTACCTGACAGGGAACACTGAAGCTTTCTTT

V gene: TRBV5-1
J gene: TRBJ2-2
D gene: .
CDR3 protein: CASSSGQNTGELFF
CDR3 DNA: TGCGCCAGCAGCTCAGGACAGAACACCGGGGAGCTGTTTTTT

V gene: TRBV2
J gene: TRBJ2-4
D gene: .
CDR3 protein: CASWGVRVGKNIQYF
CDR3 DNA: TGTGCCAGCTGGGGAGTGAGGGTGGGCAAAAACATTCAGTACTTC

V gene: TRBV7-2
J gene: TRBJ2-1
D gene: .
CDR3 protein: CASSRSGDSYNEQFF
CDR3 DNA: TGTGCCAGCAGCCGCTCCGGTGACAGCTACAATGAGCAGTTCTTC

V gene: TRBV5-1
J gene: TRBJ2-3
D gene: TRBD2
CDR3 protein: CASSLGLAVTDTQYF
CDR3 DNA: TGCGCCAGCAGCTTAGGACTAGCGGTCACAGATACGCAGTATTTT

V gene: TRBV7-9
J gene: TRBJ2-3
D gene: TRBD1
CDR3 protein: CASSSASGTGRADTQYF
CDR3 DNA: TGTGCCAGCAGCTCGGCGTCCGGGACAGGGAGGGCAGATACGCAGTATTTT

V gene: TRBV7-9
J gene: TRBJ2-5
D gene: TRBD1
CDR3 protein: CASSLGQGAGETQYF
CDR3 DNA: TGTGCCAGCAGCTTAGGCCAGGGGGCAGGGGAGACCCAGTACTTC